This entry lists 23 T cell receptor beta chains sequenced from one sample in a study of cytomegalovirus exposure and HLA in healthy donors. Method: immunoSEQ multiplex PCR; TCRdb's copy keeps in-frame clones and lacks some. The sample shows over 110,000 clones, roughly 81% of them seen only once. The specimen was PBMCs. These receptors were obtained from a woman in her 30s in good health and CMV-seronegative.

The chain couples TRBV2 to TRBJ1-5, with 9 bases matching TRBD1. This CDR3 has 14 residues. The V segment lost 6 bases and the J segment 3 bases; nucleotides outside the gene matches: 3. Germline CDR1 and CDR2: SNHLY and FYNNEI. The CDR3 sequence: CASSRDRANQPQHF. CDR3 coding DNA: TGTGCCAGCAGCAGGGACAGGGCCAATCAGCCCCAGCATTTT.

The chain has TRBV5-1 and TRBJ2-1; TRBD1 might be the D (6 bases). The V gene lost 4 bases and the J gene lost 0 bases, with 8 bases spanning the gap. There are 14 residues in the CDR3. Per the germline V gene, CDR1 is SGHRS and CDR2 is YFSETQ. CDR3 residues: CASSDRSSYNEQFF. In nucleotides, the CDR3 is TGCGCCAGCAGCGACAGGAGCTCCTACAATGAGCAGTTCTTC.

This chain joins TRBV13 and TRBJ1-1, with D possibly being TRBD1 (5 bases). The CDR3 loop spans 16 amino acids. V gave up 0 bases and J gave up 4 bases, with 15 bases separating them. Looked up from germline, CDR1 is PRHDT and CDR2 is FYEKMQ (reference sequence). The CDR3 here is CASSLGLGQRSTEAFF. CDR3 sequence (DNA): TGTGCCAGCAGCTTAGGGTTGGGGCAACGGTCCACTGAAGCTTTCTTT.

The chain links TRBV2 to TRBJ2-7; D is possibly TRBD1 (6 bases). This CDR3 spans 13 amino acids. CDR1 and CDR2 from the germline V gene are SNHLY and FYNNEI. Trimming cost V 6 bases and J 7 bases, with 16 bases left between them. CDR3 region: CASRLDKRGEQYF. The CDR3 DNA reads TGTGCCAGCAGGCTCGACAAGAGGGGGGAGCAGTACTTC.

The chain employs TRBV19 and TRBJ1-4, with 7 nucleotides matching TRBD1. The V gene end was trimmed by 7 bases and the J gene end by 6 bases; junction bases not matched to a gene: 20. The CDR3 length is 18 residues. In germline, CDR1 is LNHDA, CDR2 SQIVND (reference sequence). Written as DNA, the CDR3 is TGTGCCAGTACCAAGGGAGGTGGCCGAGGGGGCAGTTATGAAAAACTGTTTTTT. Translation: CASTKGGGRGGSYEKLFF.

The CDR3 region has the DNA TGTGCCAGCTCACCACCGGTATCAGGGCCTGCATCACCCCTCCACTTT. Its protein product is CASSPPVSGPASPLHF. This chain joins TRBV18 and TRBJ1-6; D is perhaps TRBD1 (5 bases). The CDR3 extends over 16 amino acids. Germline CDR1 KGHSH, CDR2 LQKENI. V lost 0 bases and J 10 bases, leaving 16 bases between the germline ends.

DNA of the CDR3: TGTGCCAGCAGCCGACAGGGGGACTATGGCTACACCTTC. Translated, it gives CASSRQGDYGYTF. The chain links TRBV7-9 to TRBJ1-2; TRBD1 agrees at 9 bases. This CDR3 is 13 amino acids long. CDR1 and CDR2 (germline): SEHNR, FQNEAQ (reference sequence). J lost 3 bases, V lost 5 bases, and 1 base had no gene match.

This clone is a singleton in its sample. The chain combines TRBV19 with TRBJ2-1; no definite D call. V gave up 3 bases and J gave up 7 bases, with 16 bases separating them. The CDR3 runs 15 residues. Per germline, CDR1 LNHDA and CDR2 SQIVND (reference sequence). CDR3 in amino acids: CASSMGQSGLNEQFF. The CDR3 DNA is TGTGCCAGTAGTATGGGTCAGTCAGGCTTGAATGAGCAGTTCTTC.

The J gene is TRBJ2-3, the V gene TRBV2; no clear D gene. With 5 bases removed from V and 6 bases from J, the gap between germline ends came to 6 bases. The CDR3 consists of 11 residues. Germline loops: CDR1 SNHLY, CDR2 FYNNEI. Written as DNA, the CDR3 is TGTGCCAGCAGTAAATCTGATACGCAGTATTTT. It translates to CASSKSDTQYF.

V and J are TRBV6-1 and TRBJ2-2, with a weak D call TRBD1 (6 bases). Germline loops: CDR1 MNHNS, CDR2 SASEGT. The V and J ends lost 7 bases and 5 bases respectively, with 17 bases between them. The CDR3 is made up of 15 amino acids. CDR3 DNA sequence: TGTGCCAGCATCTTGTGGGGGCTGGGGACCGGGGAGCTGTTTTTT. Amino acids: CASILWGLGTGELFF.

The J gene is TRBJ1-2, the V gene TRBV25-1; TRBD1 is a possible D gene (5 bases). The V gene lost 2 bases and the J gene lost 6 bases, with 13 bases spanning the gap. The length of the CDR3 is 14 residues. Looked up from germline, CDR1 is MGHDK and CDR2 is SYGVNS. CDR3 in amino acids: CASSERGQLNGYTF. The CDR3 DNA is TGTGCCAGCAGTGAAAGGGGTCAGCTCAATGGCTACACCTTC.

The J gene is TRBJ2-1, the V gene TRBV9; 9 bases map to TRBD1. CDR1 is SGDLS and CDR2 is YYNGEE in the germline V gene. The V gene end was trimmed by 2 bases and the J gene end by 8 bases; junction bases not matched to a gene: 5. CDR3 length equals 14 residues. For the CDR3, the DNA is TGTGCCAGCAGCGTGGCGGGACAGGGTGATGAGCAGTTCTTC. It specifies CASSVAGQGDEQFF. The complete variable domain, with remaining parts taken from reference TRBV9 and TRBJ2-1, reads DSGVTQTPKHLITATGQRVTLRCSPRSGDLSVYWYQQSLDQGLQFLIQYYNGEERAKGNILERFSAQQFPDLHSELNLSSLELGDSALYFCASSVAGQGDEQFFGPGTRLTVL.

This chain joins TRBV13 and TRBJ1-6; 9 nucleotides line up with TRBD1. Looked up from germline, CDR1 is PRHDT and CDR2 is FYEKMQ (reference sequence). The CDR3 runs to 16 residues. The trim removed 5 bases at V and 7 bases at J, leaving 9 bases unmatched. The CDR3 sequence: CASSQHRGPGNSPLHF. In nucleotides, the CDR3 is TGTGCCAGCAGCCAGCACAGGGGGCCGGGCAATTCACCCCTCCACTTT.

This clone was counted a single time. The genes are TRBV5-1 and TRBJ1-1; D is undetermined. Between the trimmed V and J ends, which lost 0 bases and 3 bases, there was a span of 15 bases. There are 16 residues in the CDR3. The V gene's germline CDR1 is SGHRS and CDR2 YFSETQ. The CDR3 bases are TGCGCCAGCAGCTTGGACTCTACGGGAGAGGACACTGAAGCTTTCTTT. Its translation: CASSLDSTGEDTEAFF. The full variable domain, its missing parts supplied by reference TRBV5-1 and TRBJ1-1, is KAGVTQTPRYLIKTRGQQVTLSCSPISGHRSVSWYQQTPGQGLQFLFEYFSETQRNKGNFPGRFSGRQFSNSRSEMNVSTLELGDSALYLCASSLDSTGEDTEAFFGQGTRLTVV.

The rearrangement links TRBV18 to TRBJ1-1, with 7 nucleotides matching TRBD1. Germline V gene lookup returns CDR1 KGHSH and CDR2 LQKENI. V was clipped by 6 bases and J by 2 bases; unmatched bases: 9. There are 15 residues in the CDR3. CDR3: CASSPYRGDNTEAFF. CDR3 nucleotide sequence: TGTGCCAGCTCGCCTTACAGGGGCGATAACACTGAAGCTTTCTTT.

This rearrangement joins TRBV6-6 to TRBJ1-2, with TRBD1 as a possible D gene (6 bases). V gave up 6 bases and J gave up 2 bases, with 10 bases separating them. The germline V gene encodes CDR1 MNHNY and CDR2 SVGAGI (reference sequence). The CDR3 runs 13 residues. This CDR3 is CASRTGLNYGYTF. Written as DNA, the CDR3 is TGTGCCAGCAGAACAGGGCTAAACTATGGCTACACCTTC.

The genes are TRBV11-1 and TRBJ1-6; the match to TRBD1 covers 7 bases. CDR3 length: 16 residues. CDR1 is SGHAT, CDR2 FQDESV, per germline (reference sequence). Germline trimming cut 3 bases from V and 3 bases from J; bases unmatched to any gene: 5. Written as DNA, the CDR3 is TGTGCCAGCAGCTTGGGACAGTCAGGCTATAATTCACCCCTCCACTTT. Protein product: CASSLGQSGYNSPLHF.

This clone was observed a single time. This chain uses TRBV12-5 with TRBJ2-2, with TRBD1 matching 7 bases. The V gene's germline CDR1 is LGHNT and CDR2 FRNRAP. V lost 6 bases to trimming and J lost 1 base; unmatched junction nucleotides: 5. The CDR3 sequence is 15 residues long. CDR3 protein: CASGTGQVNTGELFF. CDR3 bases: TGTGCTAGTGGCACAGGACAGGTGAACACCGGGGAGCTGTTTTTT.

The V call is TRBV27, the J call TRBJ2-1; D not certain. The germline gives CDR1 MNHEY, CDR2 SMNVEV (reference sequence). The V end lost 6 bases, the J end lost 4 bases, and 10 bases lay between the germline ends. The CDR3 contains 13 residues. The chain's CDR3 is CASSVTEYNEQFF. CDR3 coding DNA: TGTGCCAGCAGCGTGACTGAGTACAATGAGCAGTTCTTC.

This chain uses TRBV6-5 with TRBJ2-5, with TRBD2 matching 8 bases. This CDR3 comprises 14 residues. V shed 6 bases and J 5 bases; nucleotides not matched to a gene: 8. Germline lookup yields CDR1 MNHEY and CDR2 SVGAGI. CDR3 loop: CASRTRAGVETQYF. In DNA form, the CDR3 reads TGTGCCAGCAGGACCAGAGCGGGGGTGGAGACCCAGTACTTC.

The V call is TRBV29-1, the J call TRBJ2-1, with 12 positions matching TRBD1. Germline CDR1 is SQVTM and CDR2 is ANQGSEA. J lost 5 bases, V lost 7 bases, and 15 bases had no gene match. This CDR3 comprises 17 residues. The CDR3 here is CSASGQGAPGKDNEQFF. CDR3 coding DNA: TGCAGCGCCTCGGGACAGGGGGCTCCGGGTAAGGACAATGAGCAGTTCTTC.

The rearrangement uses TRBV4-3 and TRBJ2-3, with 10 nucleotides matching TRBD1. The J segment lost 3 bases and the V segment lost 2 bases, leaving 11 bases of the junction unmatched. The length of the CDR3 is 18 residues. The germline CDR1 and CDR2 sequences are LGHNA and YSLEER. In DNA, the CDR3 is TGCGCCAGCAGCCAAAGATCAACCGGGACAGGGGAGACAGATACGCAGTATTTT. Residues: CASSQRSTGTGETDTQYF.

J is TRBJ2-3 and V is TRBV18; tentative D call: TRBD2 (5 bases). V was shortened by 6 bases and J by 2 bases, with 12 bases between the two germline ends. The CDR3 consists of 14 residues. CDR1 is KGHSH and CDR2 is LQKENI in the germline V gene. CDR3 DNA sequence: TGTGCCAGCTCCTCGACGGACTTCACAGATACGCAGTATTTT. Its protein is CASSSTDFTDTQYF.